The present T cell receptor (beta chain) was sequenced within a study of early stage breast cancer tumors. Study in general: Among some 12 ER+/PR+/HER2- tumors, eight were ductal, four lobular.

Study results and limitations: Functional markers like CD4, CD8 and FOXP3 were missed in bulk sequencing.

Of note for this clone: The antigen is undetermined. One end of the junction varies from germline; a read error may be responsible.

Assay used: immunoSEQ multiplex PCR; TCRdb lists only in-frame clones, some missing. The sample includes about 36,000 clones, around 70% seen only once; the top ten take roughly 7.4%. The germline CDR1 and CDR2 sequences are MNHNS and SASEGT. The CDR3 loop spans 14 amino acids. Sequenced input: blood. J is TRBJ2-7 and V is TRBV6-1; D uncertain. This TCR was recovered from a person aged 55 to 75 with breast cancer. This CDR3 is CASSEEGRSFEQYF. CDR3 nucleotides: TGTGCCAGCAGTGAAGAGGGCAGATCCTTCGAGCAGTACTTC.